Listed here are 32 T cell receptor beta chains from one sample, sequenced in a study of T cell repertoires in cytomegalovirus infection. These receptors are not linked to any known antigen. TCRdb itself ran the reads through MiXCR, one entry per CDR3 protein. The repertoire holds about half a million distinct CDR3 sequences, with about 33% as singletons. Sequencing used cultured PBMCs, obtained from culture after CMV antigen stimulation. The receptors here all came from a human donor in good health (CMV status not recorded). Some clones in this sample may be carry-over from other donors' samples.

The chain recombines TRBV7-2 with TRBJ2-2, with D uncertain. V gave up 3 bases and J gave up 6 bases, with 14 bases separating them. CDR1 and CDR2 (germline): SGHTA, FQGNSA. The CDR3 runs to 15 residues. CDR3 sequence: CASSLGGPHPGELFF. In DNA form, the CDR3 reads TGTGCCAGCAGCTTGGGCGGTCCGCATCCCGGGGAGCTGTTTTTT.

With regard to this clonotype: The CDR3 carries no conserved terminal phenylalanine or tryptophan, so it likely arises from a read error. This chain connects TRBV28 to TRBJ2-1, with D tentatively TRBD2 (5 bases). Germline CDR1 reads MDHEN; CDR2 reads SYDVKM. V gave up 2 bases and J gave up 5 bases, with 10 bases separating them. The CDR3 runs 14 residues. CDR3 sequence: CASSLSGTDNEQFS. CDR3 bases: TGTGCCAGCAGTTTAAGCGGCACCGACAATGAGCAGTTCTCC.

This chain connects TRBV2 to TRBJ1-1; no definite D call. CDR1 SNHLY and CDR2 FYNNEI come from the germline V gene. V gave up 3 bases and J gave up 5 bases, with 7 bases separating them. CDR3 length: 12 residues. The CDR3 sequence is CASSDGRTEAFF. DNA for the CDR3: TGTGCCAGCAGTGATGGGAGGACTGAAGCTTTCTTT.

This clonotype was recorded a few times. This chain joins TRBV12-3 or TRBV12-4 and TRBJ1-1; D is possibly TRBD1 (6 bases). Trimming took off 7 bases at V and 4 bases at J, with 19 bases between the two ends. The CDR3 is 15 residues long. CDR3 protein: CASKFGTGISTEAFF. CDR3 in DNA: TGTGCCAGCAAGTTTGGAACAGGGATATCCACTGAAGCTTTCTTT.

V is TRBV7-2 and J is TRBJ2-7; 8 bases align to TRBD2. CDR1 and CDR2 from the germline V gene are SGHTA and FQGNSA. The J segment lost 4 bases and the V segment lost 6 bases, leaving 5 bases of the junction unmatched. The CDR3 is made up of 13 amino acids. The CDR3 DNA is TGTGCCAGCAGTCATAGCGGGGAGTACGAGCAGTACTTC. It yields the protein CASSHSGEYEQYF.

The gene calls are TRBV5-3 and TRBJ2-3; 8 bases match TRBD2. TRBV5-3 falls under the ORF class, with uncertain function. This CDR3 spans 17 amino acids. The V segment lost 8 bases and the J segment 6 bases; nucleotides outside the gene matches: 20. CDR3 nucleotides: TGTGCCAGCAGCCCCCGGAGCGGGAGAGGTGTTGGTGATACGCAGTATTTT. Its protein is CASSPRSGRGVGDTQYF.

This sequence joins TRBV29-1 and TRBJ2-1, with 7 bases aligning to TRBD2. This CDR3 comprises 14 residues. V lost 1 base and J lost 7; bases outside the gene matches: 7. Germline V CDR1 and CDR2: SQVTM, ANQGSEA. CDR3 sequence reads: CSVEVGGRVNEQFF. The CDR3 DNA sequence: TGCAGCGTTGAAGTCGGAGGGAGGGTGAATGAGCAGTTCTTC.

DNA of the CDR3: TGTGCCAGTAGTCCCCGGGACTCCCCGGTAGAGACCCAGTACTTC. This gives the protein CASSPRDSPVETQYF. V is TRBV19 and J is TRBJ2-5; D may be TRBD2 (6 bases). V was trimmed by 5 bases and J by 4 bases, leaving 17 bases between them. The CDR3 covers 15 residues. The germline V gene has CDR1 LNHDA and CDR2 SQIVND (reference sequence).

Only a few counts were recorded for this clonotype. V and J are TRBV7-9 and TRBJ2-3; possible D gene TRBD1, 7 bases. This CDR3 has 14 residues. From germline, CDR1 is SEHNR and CDR2 FQNEAQ (reference sequence). Trimming removed 4 bases at V and 7 bases at J, with 15 bases between. CDR3 sequence reads: CASSSTSGGYTQYF. In DNA, the CDR3 is TGTGCCAGCAGCTCGACCTCAGGGGGGTATACGCAGTATTTT.

This clonotype occurred many times. The chain couples TRBV7-2 to TRBJ2-7; TRBD2 agrees at 7 bases. With V trimmed by 5 bases and J by 5 bases, 15 bases remained unmatched. Germline lookup yields CDR1 SGHTA and CDR2 FQGNSA. The CDR3 extends over 16 amino acids. CDR3 sequence: CASSHWTRFFNHEQYF. DNA of the CDR3: TGTGCCAGCAGCCATTGGACTAGATTCTTTAACCACGAGCAGTACTTC.

This clonotype turned up a few times. The CDR3 sequence: CASSLRGSSRAYV. The CDR3 nucleotides are TGTGCCAGCAGTTTAAGGGGTTCTAGCCGCGCGTACGTC. The rearrangement joins TRBV12-3 or TRBV12-4 to TRBJ2-7; D might be TRBD1 or TRBD2, each matching 5 bases. With 2 bases removed from V and 12 bases from J, the gap between germline ends came to 17 bases. The length of the CDR3 is 13 residues.

In this sample, this clonotype turned up a few times. V usage is TRBV6-6 and J usage is TRBJ2-1; 10 bases match TRBD1. Germline CDR1 reads MNHNY; CDR2 reads SVGAGI (reference sequence). CDR3 length equals 17 residues. The ends lost 2 bases at V and 14 bases at J; junction bases unmatched: 18. CDR3 nucleotides: TGTGCCAGCAGTTACGGCGTGCGCTTGGGACAGGGGTCAAGAAAGTTCTTC. It is translated as CASSYGVRLGQGSRKFF.

V is TRBV11-2 and J is TRBJ1-4; no clear D gene. The germline V and J ends were trimmed by 0 bases and 7 bases, with 9 bases remaining between them. Germline V gene sequence: CDR1 SGHAT, CDR2 FQNNGV. This CDR3 spans 14 amino acids. This CDR3 reads CASSLDRMIEKLFF. In nucleotides, the CDR3 is TGTGCCAGCAGCTTAGACAGAATGATTGAAAAACTGTTTTTT.

Ten or more counts support this clonotype. V is TRBV7-2 and J is TRBJ1-3; tentatively, D is TRBD1 (6 bases). Trimming took off 2 bases at V and 2 bases at J, with 13 bases between the two ends. The CDR3 totals 16 residues. Germline V gives CDR1 SGHTA, CDR2 FQGNSA. CDR3 nucleotide sequence: TGTGCCAGCAGCTTATCGACAGGACTCGCTGGAAACACCATATATTTT. Its protein product is CASSLSTGLAGNTIYF.

The chain uses TRBV12-3 or TRBV12-4 and TRBJ2-1; 9 bases agree with TRBD1. With V trimmed by 6 bases and J by 4 bases, 7 bases remained unmatched. This CDR3 has 15 residues. DNA of the CDR3: TGTGCCAGCAGGACGGGACAGGGAGGATACAATGAGCAGTTCTTC. Its protein product is CASRTGQGGYNEQFF.

The chain employs TRBV2 and TRBJ2-3; no definite D call. The germline CDR1 and CDR2 sequences are SNHLY and FYNNEI. This CDR3 spans 15 amino acids. The V gene lost 6 bases and the J gene lost 0 bases, with 13 bases spanning the gap. CDR3 residues: CASSGRITSTDTQYF. CDR3 coding DNA: TGTGCCAGCAGCGGGCGGATCACCAGCACAGATACGCAGTATTTT.

As concerns this clonotype: At one boundary the junction diverges from the germline segment, which might be a read error. The V call is TRBV7-2, the J call TRBJ1-6, with TRBD1 as a possible D gene (5 bases). The CDR3 is 12 amino acids. Germline assignment: CDR1 SGHTA and CDR2 FQGNSA. CDR3 amino acids: CASSLTGQGPTF. The CDR3 DNA is TGTGCCAGCAGCTTAACTGGCCAGGGCCCCACCTTT.

This chain connects TRBV28 to TRBJ2-3; possible D gene TRBD1, 5 bases. CDR1 MDHEN and CDR2 SYDVKM come from the germline V gene. V lost 6 bases to trimming and J lost 8 bases, with 18 bases between them. The CDR3 runs to 14 residues. The CDR3 region is CASRISRQGVTQYF. The CDR3 DNA reads as TGTGCCAGCAGGATCTCCCGTCAGGGTGTTACGCAGTATTTT.

The chain combines TRBV19 with TRBJ2-6, with D perhaps matching TRBD2 (5 bases). This CDR3 contains 17 residues. V gave up 7 bases and J gave up 1 base, with 17 bases separating them. The germline V gene encodes CDR1 LNHDA and CDR2 SQIVND (reference sequence). CDR3 residues: CASIDSGMGSGANVLTF. The CDR3 nucleotides read TGTGCCAGTATCGACTCGGGAATGGGATCTGGGGCCAACGTCCTGACTTTC.

This clonotype was counted at least ten times. The chain uses TRBV2 and TRBJ1-2; D remains ambiguous. V lost 4 bases, J lost 8 bases, and 11 bases lay in between. This CDR3 contains 12 residues. CDR1 and CDR2 from the germline V gene are SNHLY and FYNNEI. CDR3 residues: CASSVDRSGYTF. CDR3 DNA sequence: TGTGCCAGCAGTGTAGATCGATCCGGCTACACCTTC. Based on the CDR3 plus reference TRBV2 and TRBJ1-2, the full variable domain is EPEVTQTPSHQVTQMGQEVILRCVPISNHLYFYWYRQILGQKVEFLVSFYNNEISEKSEIFDDQFSVERPDGSNFTLKIRSTKLEDSAMYFCASSVDRSGYTFGSGTRLTVV.

The chain is built from TRBV29-1 and TRBJ2-6; 7 bases align to TRBD1. Germline values: CDR1 SQVTM, CDR2 ANQGSEA. With V trimmed by 5 bases and J by 1 base, 8 bases remained unmatched. The CDR3 is made up of 16 amino acids. CDR3 coding DNA: TGCAGCGTTACCGGGACAGAGGATTCTGGGGCCAACGTCCTGACTTTC. Translated, it gives CSVTGTEDSGANVLTF. The variable domain in full, completed from reference TRBV29-1 and TRBJ2-6, reads SAVISQKPSRDICQRGTSLTIQCQVDSQVTMMFWYRQQPGQSLTLIATANQGSEATYESGFVIDKFPISRPNLTFSTLTVSNMSPEDSSIYLCSVTGTEDSGANVLTFGAGSRLTVL.

The rearrangement links TRBV7-3 to TRBJ2-3; 15 nucleotides agree with TRBD2. The CDR3 is made up of 19 amino acids. Germline lookup yields CDR1 SGHTA and CDR2 FQGTGA. V shed 5 bases, J shed 8 bases, and the junction held 17 bases outside the gene matches. DNA of the CDR3: TGTGCCAGCAGCCCTAACGGACTAGCGGGAGGGCCGAGTCATATTACGCAGTATTTT. It specifies CASSPNGLAGGPSHITQYF. Full variable domain (outside the CDR3, taken from reference TRBV7-3 and TRBJ2-3): GAGVSQTPSNKVTEKGKYVELRCDPISGHTALYWYRQSLGQGPEFLIYFQGTGAADDSGLPNDRFFAVRPEGSVSTLKIQRTERGDSAVYLCASSPNGLAGGPSHITQYFGPGTRLTVL.

The gene calls are TRBV7-2 and TRBJ2-4; 10 nucleotides align to TRBD2. Germline V gene sequence: CDR1 SGHTA, CDR2 FQGNSA. This CDR3 contains 18 residues. J gave up 0 bases and V 2 bases, and 7 bases lay outside the gene matches. The CDR3 here is CASSLIGLADLAKNIQYF. Written as DNA, the CDR3 is TGTGCCAGCAGCTTAATCGGACTAGCGGACCTAGCCAAAAACATTCAGTACTTC. Full variable domain (missing parts from reference TRBV7-2 and TRBJ2-4): GAGVSQSPSNKVTEKGKDVELRCDPISGHTALYWYRQSLGQGLEFLIYFQGNSAPDKSGLPSDRFSAERTGGSVSTLTIQRTQQEDSAVYLCASSLIGLADLAKNIQYFGAGTRLSVL.

This sequence joins TRBV11-3 and TRBJ1-1, with D uncertain. Germline V CDR1 and CDR2: SGHNT, YENEEA. The V end was cut by 5 bases, the J end by 7 bases, with 11 bases between. The CDR3 is 12 amino acids. CDR3 protein: CASSLWTLEAFF. CDR3 coding DNA: TGTGCCAGCAGCCTCTGGACCCTTGAAGCTTTCTTT. The complete variable domain, with remaining parts taken from reference TRBV11-3 and TRBJ1-1, reads EAGVVQSPRYKIIEKKQPVAFWCNPISGHNTLYWYLQNLGQGPELLIRYENEEAVDDSQLPKDRFSAERLKGVDSTLKIQPAELGDSAVYLCASSLWTLEAFFGQGTRLTVV.

The chain links TRBV23-1 to TRBJ2-3, with no clear D. TRBV23-1 qualifies as an ORF whose function is uncertain. This CDR3 comprises 13 residues. Trimming took off 3 bases at V and 3 bases at J, with 7 bases between the two ends. The CDR3 loop is CASSQNTTDTQYF. As DNA, the CDR3 is TGCGCCAGCAGTCAGAACACGACAGATACGCAGTATTTT.

Many counts were recorded for this clonotype. This sequence joins TRBV7-2 and TRBJ2-7; 9 nucleotides match TRBD2. Trimming cost V 0 bases and J 1 base; bases outside gene matches: 1. CDR1 SGHTA and CDR2 FQGNSA come from the germline V gene. The CDR3 covers 15 residues. This CDR3 reads CASSLAAGGSYEQYV. CDR3 in DNA: TGTGCCAGCAGCTTAGCAGCGGGAGGTTCCTACGAGCAGTACGTC.

This clonotype was counted at least ten times. The chain recombines TRBV7-2 with TRBJ1-2; D ambiguous. Trimming removed 1 base at V and 4 bases at J, with 16 bases between. The CDR3 runs to 16 residues. Looked up from germline, CDR1 is SGHTA and CDR2 is FQGNSA. CDR3 DNA sequence: TGTGCCAGCAGCTTAGGGGCGGTAGGGCAGTCCTATGGCTACACCTTC. Translated, it gives CASSLGAVGQSYGYTF.

A single count supports this clonotype. The chain combines TRBV7-2 with TRBJ1-4; 7 nucleotides agree with TRBD1. Unmatched junction bases numbered 6, after V lost 1 base and J lost 4 bases. CDR1 and CDR2 (germline): SGHTA, FQGNSA. The CDR3 runs to 16 residues. The CDR3 DNA reads TGTGCCAGCAGCTTAGGGGCAGGGGGTGTTAATGAAAAACTGTTTTTT. Amino acids: CASSLGAGGVNEKLFF.

The rearrangement joins TRBV4-1 to TRBJ2-1; D call uncertain. Germline CDR1 and CDR2: MGHRA and YSYEKL. CDR3 size: 14 residues. Trimming removed 1 base from V and 6 bases from J, with 10 bases in between. Written as DNA, the CDR3 is TGCGCCAGCAGCCAAGTAGGGCTTCTCAATGAGCAGTTCTTC. It translates to CASSQVGLLNEQFF.

The chain combines TRBV6-2 or TRBV6-3 with TRBJ1-5; perhaps TRBD1 as D (6 bases). The V gene lost 6 bases and the J gene lost 3 bases, with 12 bases spanning the gap. CDR1 and CDR2 (germline): MNHEY, SVGEGT. This CDR3 has 14 residues. The CDR3 sequence: CASRLTGNNQPQHF. DNA for the CDR3: TGTGCCAGCAGGTTAACAGGGAACAATCAGCCCCAGCATTTT.

The sample holds a few counts of this clonotype. V usage is TRBV7-6 and J usage is TRBJ1-5, with a possible D match to TRBD1 (5 bases). CDR1 SGHVS and CDR2 FNYEAQ come from the germline V gene. V was clipped by 6 bases and J by 7 bases, with 16 bases between them. The CDR3 sequence is 14 residues long. CDR3 in amino acids: CASSIAGSDQPQHF. Here the CDR3 DNA reads TGTGCCAGCAGTATAGCAGGGTCGGACCAGCCCCAGCATTTT.

V and J are TRBV5-6 and TRBJ1-6; D remains unclear. Trimming left V 6 bases short and J 7 bases short, with 17 bases between. In germline, CDR1 is SGHDT, CDR2 YYEEEE. This CDR3 spans 15 amino acids. DNA of the CDR3: TGTGCCAGCATAAACGGACCCACCTTAAATTCACCCCTCCACTTT. Translated, it gives CASINGPTLNSPLHF.